This TCR beta chain stems from a study of lymphopenia after photon versus proton radiotherapy. V was clipped by 2 bases and J by 4 bases, with 14 bases between them. CDR1 MGHDK and CDR2 SYGVNS come from the germline V gene. This CDR3 comprises 15 residues. Whole-study findings and limits: Oligoclonal CD8+ Temra expansion after nadir drove photon patients' diversity drop. Authors raise, but do not show, better survival with proton therapy. In patients who died, overall survival fell as post-nadir TCR diversity dropped more.

Only in-frame clones appear in the TCRdb table, and some are missing; sequencing was by immunoSEQ multiplex PCR. Among 60,000 to 75,000 clones listed, about nine tenths were seen once. With respect to this clone: The antigen remains unidentified.

This specimen was peripheral blood, taken from a patient treated with proton-based radiotherapy. This receptor was obtained from a man at least 80 years old with esophageal cancer. This chain connects TRBV25-1 to TRBJ1-2; weak D call: TRBD1 (5 bases). DNA for the CDR3: TGTGCCAGCAGTGAACGGGACGGATCAGGCTATGGCTACACCTTC. It translates to CASSERDGSGYGYTF.